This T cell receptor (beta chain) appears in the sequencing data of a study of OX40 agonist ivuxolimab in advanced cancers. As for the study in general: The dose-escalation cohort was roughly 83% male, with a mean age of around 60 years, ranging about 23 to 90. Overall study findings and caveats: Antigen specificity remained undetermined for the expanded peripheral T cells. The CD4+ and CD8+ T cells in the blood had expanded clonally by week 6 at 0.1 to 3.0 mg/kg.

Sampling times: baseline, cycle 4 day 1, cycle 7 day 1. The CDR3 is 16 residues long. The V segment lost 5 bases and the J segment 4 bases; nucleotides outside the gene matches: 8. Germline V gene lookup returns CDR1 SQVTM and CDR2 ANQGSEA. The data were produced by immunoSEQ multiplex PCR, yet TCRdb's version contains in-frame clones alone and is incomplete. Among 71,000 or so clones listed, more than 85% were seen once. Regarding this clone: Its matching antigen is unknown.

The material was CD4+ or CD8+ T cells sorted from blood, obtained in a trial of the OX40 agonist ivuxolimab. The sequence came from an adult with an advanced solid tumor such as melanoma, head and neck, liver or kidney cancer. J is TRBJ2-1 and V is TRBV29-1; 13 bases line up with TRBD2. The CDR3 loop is CSVPIGLAGAYNEQFF. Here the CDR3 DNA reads TGCAGCGTTCCGATTGGACTAGCGGGAGCTTACAATGAGCAGTTCTTC.